This is a list of T cell receptor beta chains from one sample in a study of OX40 agonist ivuxolimab in advanced cancers. Here immunoSEQ multiplex PCR was the method, and the copy in TCRdb shows in-frame clones only, minus some. The sample records 36,000 or so clones, about 87% being singletons. The sample consisted of CD4+ or CD8+ T cells sorted from blood, taken in a trial of the OX40 agonist ivuxolimab. These receptors all come from an adult with an advanced solid tumor such as melanoma, head and neck, liver or kidney cancer. Both conserved end residues are part of each CDR3. D genes are given only for firm matches. Rows may omit the clone size; those that give it use once, few, many or a size class.

V: TRBV28
J: TRBJ2-3
D: .
size: .
DNA: TGTGCCAGCAGTTGGGGTACCACATTGTCTCCCGCTAGTTCGAGCGCTAGCACAGATACGCAGTATTTT
CDR3: CASSWGTTLSPASSSASTDTQYF

V: TRBV19
J: TRBJ1-1
D: TRBD1
size: .
DNA: TGTGCCAGTATAAGGACAGGGGCTCACACTGAAGCTTTCTTT
CDR3: CASIRTGAHTEAFF

V: TRBV27
J: TRBJ2-3
D: .
size: few
DNA: TGTGCCAGCAGTTTACAAATCACAGATACGCAGTATTTT
CDR3: CASSLQITDTQYF

V: TRBV11-2
J: TRBJ2-2
D: .
size: .
DNA: TGTGCCAGCAGCCATGAATCAGGGACCGGGGAGCTGTTTTTT
CDR3: CASSHESGTGELFF

V: TRBV4-2
J: TRBJ2-1
D: TRBD2
size: .
DNA: TGTGCCAGCATGGCCCAGCGGGAGAGACGCAATGAGCAGTTCTTC
CDR3: CASMAQRERRNEQFF

V: TRBV18
J: TRBJ2-4
D: .
size: .
DNA: TGTGCCAGCTCACCCCTCACGGCTTGGACGGCGAACATTCAGTACTTC
CDR3: CASSPLTAWTANIQYF

V: TRBV7-9
J: TRBJ2-7
D: .
size: .
DNA: TGTGCCAGCAGCTTACTTTCTTCCGAGCAGTACTTC
CDR3: CASSLLSSEQYF

V: TRBV7-9
J: TRBJ2-1
D: TRBD2
size: .
DNA: TGTGCCAGCAGCGTGGGACTAGCGGGATACAATGAGCAGTTCTTC
CDR3: CASSVGLAGYNEQFF

V: TRBV25-1
J: TRBJ1-1
D: .
size: .
DNA: TGTGCCAGCAGCCCTGACGGACCGAACACTGAAGCTTTCTTT
CDR3: CASSPDGPNTEAFF

V: TRBV7-3
J: TRBJ2-3
D: .
size: .
DNA: TGTGCCAGCAGCTTGTTCCGGACCGCTAGCACAGATACGCAGTATTTT
CDR3: CASSLFRTASTDTQYF

V: TRBV29-1
J: TRBJ1-3
D: TRBD1
size: .
DNA: TGCAGCGTTGAAGATAATCCCTCCGGGACAGTGATTTGTTACTCTGGAAACACCATATATTTT
CDR3: CSVEDNPSGTVICYSGNTIYF

V: TRBV27
J: TRBJ2-3
D: .
size: .
DNA: TGTGCCAGCAGTTCCCCCGGAGATACGCAGTATTTT
CDR3: CASSSPGDTQYF

V: TRBV4-2
J: TRBJ2-2
D: TRBD1
size: .
DNA: TGTGCCAGCAGCCAAACCGGGACAGGGAGCACCGGGGAGCTGTTTTTT
CDR3: CASSQTGTGSTGELFF

V: TRBV5-6
J: TRBJ1-1
D: .
size: once
DNA: TGTGCCAGCAGCTTTAGGCAGAGGAACACTGAAGCTTTCTTT
CDR3: CASSFRQRNTEAFF

V: TRBV28
J: TRBJ2-7
D: .
size: few
DNA: TGTGCCAGCAGTTCCTCCTTCTACGAGCAGTACTTC
CDR3: CASSSSFYEQYF

V: TRBV5-1
J: TRBJ2-5
D: TRBD2
size: .
DNA: TGCGCCAGCAGCTTGGGAGGACTAGCGGGGCGGGAGACCCAGTACTTC
CDR3: CASSLGGLAGRETQYF

V: TRBV7-2
J: TRBJ2-3
D: TRBD2
size: .
DNA: TGTGCCAGCAGCCCCCCGGGGGTAGCGGGAGGAAGCACAGATACGCAGTATTTT
CDR3: CASSPPGVAGGSTDTQYF

V: TRBV11-2
J: TRBJ2-1
D: TRBD2
size: .
DNA: TGTGCCAGCAGCTCTCTAGCGGGAGTTGCTGATGAGCAGTTCTTC
CDR3: CASSSLAGVADEQFF

V: TRBV2
J: TRBJ2-7
D: .
size: .
DNA: TGTGCCAGCAGTTCCGCCGATGTCGAGCAGTACTTC
CDR3: CASSSADVEQYF

V: TRBV18
J: TRBJ1-5
D: .
size: .
DNA: TGTGCCAGCTCAACCGAAGCATTTAGCAATCAGCCCCAGCATTTT
CDR3: CASSTEAFSNQPQHF

V: TRBV6-4
J: TRBJ2-7
D: TRBD1
size: .
DNA: TGTGCCAGCAGTGGGAATTCGGACAGGGGGCTGTTCTACGAGCAGTACTTC
CDR3: CASSGNSDRGLFYEQYF

V: TRBV5-1
J: TRBJ2-7
D: TRBD1
size: .
DNA: TGCGCCAGCAGCTTGGGGACAGGGCCTTACTACGAGCAGTACTTC
CDR3: CASSLGTGPYYEQYF

V: TRBV7-2
J: TRBJ1-2
D: .
size: .
DNA: TGTGCCAGCAGCTTAGGTCAGTCTAACTATGGCTACACCTTC
CDR3: CASSLGQSNYGYTF

V: TRBV2
J: TRBJ1-5
D: .
size: .
DNA: TGTGCCAGCAGCGTGCAGGGTTTCAATCAGCCCCAGCATTTT
CDR3: CASSVQGFNQPQHF

V: TRBV5-6
J: TRBJ2-1
D: .
size: .
DNA: TGTGCCAGCAGCCTGGGCATAGGCGGAACGAGCAATGAGCAGTTCTTC
CDR3: CASSLGIGGTSNEQFF

V: TRBV28
J: TRBJ1-2
D: .
size: .
DNA: TGTGCCAGCAGTTTAGGGTTGGGAGGCTACACCTTC
CDR3: CASSLGLGGYTF

V: TRBV10-3
J: TRBJ2-7
D: .
size: .
DNA: TGTGCCATCAGTGATCGTTTTACAGGTGCCTACGAGCAGTACTTC
CDR3: CAISDRFTGAYEQYF

V: TRBV2
J: TRBJ1-5
D: .
size: .
DNA: TGTGCCAGCAGTCGCGGGGCTCATAGCAATCAGCCCCAGCATTTT
CDR3: CASSRGAHSNQPQHF

V: TRBV11-2
J: TRBJ2-4
D: .
size: .
DNA: TGTGCCAGCAGCTTAATGGGGCGGCAGGGCAGCATTCAGTACTTC
CDR3: CASSLMGRQGSIQYF

V: TRBV7-2
J: TRBJ2-7
D: .
size: .
DNA: TGTGCCAGCAGCTTAGGGACTTCGTTCTCTCGCTCCTACGAGCAGTACTTC
CDR3: CASSLGTSFSRSYEQYF

V: TRBV7-9
J: TRBJ1-1
D: TRBD1
size: .
DNA: TGTGCCAGCAGCTTCAACCCGGGACAGGGGAGCACTGAAGCTTTCTTT
CDR3: CASSFNPGQGSTEAFF

V: TRBV6-6
J: TRBJ2-7
D: TRBD1
size: .
DNA: TGTGCCAGCAGTTACCGACAGGGTGGCGGGTACGAGCAGTACTTC
CDR3: CASSYRQGGGYEQYF

V: TRBV7-3
J: TRBJ2-7
D: .
size: .
DNA: TGTGCCAGCAGCTTAACGATCACAGACGAGCAGTACTTC
CDR3: CASSLTITDEQYF

V: TRBV30
J: TRBJ1-4
D: TRBD1
size: once
DNA: TGTGCCTGGAGCGGGACAGGGACCAGGGAAAAACTGTTTTTT
CDR3: CAWSGTGTREKLFF

V: TRBV4-1
J: TRBJ2-5
D: TRBD2
size: .
DNA: TGCGCCAGCAGCGCAACGGGGGGTAGGGAGACCCAGTACTTC
CDR3: CASSATGGRETQYF

V: TRBV18
J: TRBJ2-3
D: .
size: .
DNA: TGTGCCAGCGCCAGTGGGTCTGGCACAGATACGCAGTATTTT
CDR3: CASASGSGTDTQYF

V: TRBV27
J: TRBJ2-7
D: TRBD1
size: .
DNA: TGTGCCAGCAGTCGGGACAGGGCTCTCGAGCAGTACTTC
CDR3: CASSRDRALEQYF

V: TRBV28
J: TRBJ1-1
D: .
size: few
DNA: TGTGCCAGCAGTTTCCACAGGGCCGATTACACTGAAGCTTTCTTT
CDR3: CASSFHRADYTEAFF

V: TRBV5-4
J: TRBJ1-3
D: .
size: .
DNA: TGTGCCAGCAGCACGGACCAAGGGTCCGGAAACACCATATATTTT
CDR3: CASSTDQGSGNTIYF

V: TRBV28
J: TRBJ1-4
D: .
size: .
DNA: TGTGCCGTAACCACAACTAATGAAAAACTGTTTTTT
CDR3: CAVTTTNEKLFF